This T cell receptor (beta chain) was recorded in a study of CD8+ T cells in alopecia areata. Study overall: In an open-label trial, patients got 5 to 10 mg tofacitinib twice daily.

This CDR3 has 15 amino acids. The germline V gene has CDR1 SNHLY and CDR2 FYNNEI. Trimming pared 6 bases from V and 0 bases from J, leaving 14 bases between. After isolation, RNA underwent reverse transcription to generate cDNA as the sequencing template. Profiling relied on immunoSEQ multiplex PCR, and the TCRdb table lists in-frame clones only, not all of them. The sample records about 130,000 clones, around three fifths being singletons. Obtained from alopecia areata patients were lesional scalp punch biopsies along with peripheral blood. Sorted populations comprised CD4+ and CD8+ T cells obtained from PBMCs.

The specimen was CD4+ T cells sorted from blood, collected at week 0. The source is a human donor with alopecia areata. The chain uses TRBV2 and TRBJ1-2; D uncertain. The DNA of the CDR3 is TGTGCCAGCAGCGAGGGCGCGGGTGCTAACTATGGCTACACCTTC. Amino acid sequence: CASSEGAGANYGYTF.